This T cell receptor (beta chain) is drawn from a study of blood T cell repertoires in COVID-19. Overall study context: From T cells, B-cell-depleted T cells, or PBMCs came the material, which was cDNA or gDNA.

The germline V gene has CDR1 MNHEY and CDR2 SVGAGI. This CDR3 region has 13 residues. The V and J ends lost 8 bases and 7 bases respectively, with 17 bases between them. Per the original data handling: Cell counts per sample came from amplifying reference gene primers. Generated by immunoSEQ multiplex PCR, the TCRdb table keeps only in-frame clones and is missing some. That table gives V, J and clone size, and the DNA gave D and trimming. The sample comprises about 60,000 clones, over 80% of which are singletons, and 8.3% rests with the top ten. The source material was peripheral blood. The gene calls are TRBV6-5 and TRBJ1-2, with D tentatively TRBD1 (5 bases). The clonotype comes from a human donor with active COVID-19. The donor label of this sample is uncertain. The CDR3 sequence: CASGRGVGGGYTF. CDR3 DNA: TGTGCCAGCGGCCGAGGGGTCGGGGGTGGCTACACCTTC.